This TCR beta chain emerged from a study of persistence of HIV-infected CD4 T cells. This was the immunoSEQ version 4 assay in survey mode. Generated by immunoSEQ multiplex PCR, the TCRdb table keeps only in-frame clones and is missing some. The sample carries more than 30,000 clones, 82% recorded once. The CDR3 covers 12 residues. Trimming left V 7 bases short and J 4 bases short, with 10 bases between. On this clone: Its specificity is not known.

Stimulation used approximately 9.5 ug/mL lysate from CMV-infected fibroblasts. Memory cells lacking CD40L and CD69 with high CD45RO were sorted. The sequence was collected from an adult woman with HIV who was CMV-seropositive. The sample consisted of CD4+ T cells sorted from PBMCs after roughly 18-hour stimulation, taken from a patient who received antiretroviral therapy. This rearrangement joins TRBV23-1 to TRBJ1-2; D gene uncertain. TRBV23-1 is noted as an ORF with a role that remains uncertain. In DNA form, the CDR3 reads TGCGCCAGCATCCAAGAAGTCTATGGCTACACCTTC. The encoded protein is CASIQEVYGYTF.